The clone carrying this T cell receptor (beta chain) was seen many times. The antigen remains unidentified. A modified ARM-PCR protocol with three rounds of nested PCR amplified TCRbeta. TCRdb reanalysed the multiplex PCR reads using MiXCR and keeps one entry per CDR3 protein. The profile shows about 200,000 distinct CDR3 sequences, 70% to 75% of them singletons. The record originates from a study of tumor and adjacent non-tumor tissue in lung cancer. About the study: There were 11 to 12 adenocarcinoma, a couple of squamous cell carcinoma and 1 small cell lung cancer cases.

Overall study findings and caveats: In normal lung, the top 100 clones were significantly more dominant than in tumor.

No cell sorting was done before RNA was extracted from the tissue. The V end was cut by 0 bases, the J end by 0 bases, with 8 bases between. The germline gives CDR1 DFQATT, CDR2 SNEGSKA (reference sequence). This CDR3 spans 14 amino acids. The clonotype was recovered from a man aged 55 to 70 with non-small cell lung cancer. V gene TRBV20-1 combines with J gene TRBJ2-5; D might be TRBD1 (5 bases). Sequencing used lung tumor tissue. CDR3 coding DNA: TGCAGTGCTAGAGATCTGGACAACCAAGAGACCCAGTACTTC. Residues: CSARDLDNQETQYF.